This T cell receptor beta chain was profiled in a study of blood T cells in healthy people across ages. General observations from the study: Any conclusive comparison of naive versus antigen-experienced cells was prevented by using unsorted PBMCs. Diversity of TCR beta per million T cells declined in a roughly linear way with age.

Of note for this clonotype: Its antigen is undetermined.

Together with a sample-barcoded 5' primer, a J-beta primer mix was included in a second PCR lasting about 7 to 11 cycles. One entry per CDR3 protein results from TCRdb running MiXCR on the 5' RACE reads. The sample lists some 1.8 million distinct CDR3 sequences, more than 35% occurring once. The CDR3 extends over 20 amino acids. Trimming took 1 base from V and 0 from J; bases not matched to a gene: 11. The germline CDR1 and CDR2 sequences are WSHSY and SAAADI. This sequence joins TRBV10-2 and TRBJ2-1; 11 bases match TRBD2. Sequences were obtained from blood. The clonotype originates from a human donor in good health. CDR3 DNA sequence: TGCGCCAGCAGTGAGTTTAGCGGGGGGGCCCTTAGGAGCTCCTACAATGAGCAGTTCTTC. This codes for CASSEFSGGALRSSYNEQFF.